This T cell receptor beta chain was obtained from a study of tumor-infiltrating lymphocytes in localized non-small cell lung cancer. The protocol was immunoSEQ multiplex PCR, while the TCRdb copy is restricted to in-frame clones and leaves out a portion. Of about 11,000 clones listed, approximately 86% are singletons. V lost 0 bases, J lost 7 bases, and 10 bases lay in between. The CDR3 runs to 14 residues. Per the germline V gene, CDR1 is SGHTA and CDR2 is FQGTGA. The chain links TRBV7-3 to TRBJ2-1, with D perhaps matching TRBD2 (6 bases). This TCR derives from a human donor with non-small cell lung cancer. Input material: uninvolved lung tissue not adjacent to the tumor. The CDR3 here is CASSLTGGLNEQFF. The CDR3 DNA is TGTGCCAGCAGCTTAACGGGGGGTCTGAATGAGCAGTTCTTC.